This TCR beta chain was profiled in a study of blood T cells in healthy people across ages (dated by TCRdb to between 2015 and 2017). Looking at the study overall: In model experiments, template switching captured about one uniquely barcoded TCR beta cDNA molecule for every two T cells. Age-related changes in TCR beta repertoire diversity were measured in the study by deep sequencing normalized with unique cDNA molecular identifiers. The donors were divided into four age groups: young (average around 16 years), middle-aged (around 37), aged (approximately 62) and long-lived (roughly 86). For two donors (one aged 18 to 29 and one aged 80 or older), the study analyzed two additional independent replicas of 1 million unique cDNA reads from the same blood draw.

As for this clonotype: Its antigen is unknown. Nothing much larger sits one base from this clone, and base qualities are not available.

The paper's findings and limits, for the study overall: Because donor CMV infection status was unknown, age-related changes in expanded clonotypes were potentially confounded. Compared with the aged group, the long-lived group had more naive CD4+ T cells, fewer expanded clones and increased TCR diversity, suggesting age selection. Observed TCR beta diversity correlated strongly with the percentage of naive T cells measured by flow cytometry. Bulk unsorted PBMC profiling prevented conclusive comparison of naive and antigen-experienced compartments. Estimates of total diversity based on one million sequenced T cells were regarded as lower bounds and as underestimates. Observed TCR beta diversity per million T cells fell roughly linearly with age, and a significant reduction was already apparent by age around 40.

V is pared back by 5 bases and J by 1 base, with 21 bases lying between the germline termini. The CDR3 goes from the cysteine to the phenylalanine over 17 residues. Left in the record is the CDR3 DNA by itself, 51 bases read in frame from the first base. The library came from 5' RACE. Sequenced on an Illumina HiSeq 2500. The second PCR ran for roughly 7 to 11 cycles and used a J-beta primer mix along with a sample-barcoded 5' primer. Each TCR beta cDNA molecule received a unique molecular identifier from a template-switch 5' adaptor carrying 12 random nucleotides. At least 2.5 million CDR3-containing paired-end reads were obtained from each sample. All of the RNA was converted into first-strand cDNA using the Mint cDNA synthesis kit, with a TRBC-specific oligonucleotide serving as the primer. After uracil-DNA glycosylase treatment, a first 18-cycle PCR used universal primers M1SS and BC2_uni_R on all cDNA. The original methods were these. Each sample was normalized by randomly selecting 1 million high-quality reads, each carrying a distinct molecular identifier. Reads sharing molecular identifiers were discarded rather than binned into consensus sequences. MiTCR, set to a Q25 quality threshold and the strictest error-elimination algorithm, was used for CDR3 identification, clonotype clustering and error correction. Lower-bound total TCR beta diversity was estimated with a nonparametric unseen species model using Euler transformation. TCRdb trimmed the raw reads at Q25, called clones with MiXCR and kept productive beta chains. Entries that share a CDR3 protein sequence are merged under the most common genes and DNA. The V and J calls come from TCRdb's annotation, not from the publication. The sample data list roughly 1 million distinct CDR3 sequences, and 20% to 25% of these were observed just once. The ten biggest clones cover approximately 0.75% of the sample.

The donors were about 40 Caucasian individuals from Russia, aged roughly 6 to 100 years, who were systemically healthy. Each donor gave 8 to 10 milliliters of peripheral blood, collected into EDTA-treated Vacutainer tubes. PBMCs were isolated by Ficoll-Paque density-gradient centrifugation, with at least 7 million obtained per sample. Trizol reagent was used to extract total RNA from PBMCs, with at least 5.5 micrograms per sample. Naive CD45RAhigh/CD27high T cell percentages were measured by flow cytometry on a PBMC aliquot from every donor. This same sample was also taken into another study, of T cells of mothers and their children. As the second study states: Donors were nine systemically healthy Caucasian individuals: three mothers and their six children. cDNA synthesis used all of the extracted RNA, with roughly 1.5 ug of RNA in each 15 ul reaction. In the second PCR, the M1S primer introduced both the sample barcodes and 2-4 random nucleotides. Over 9.5 million TCR beta CDR3 reads were obtained for each mother, and 2.7 million or so reads were obtained for each child. TCR recombination output is similarly shaped by thymic selection in related and unrelated pairs, with a minor effect exerted by inherited differences. Related mother-child pairs always showed normalized repertoire overlap that was slightly higher than in unrelated mother-child pairs, though the difference was never significant. With a sensitivity of 90 to 100 clones per million clonotypes, no persistent microchimeric T cell clones were detected. The study used deep NGS to compare TCR beta repertoires of mothers and children, seeking features distinguishing related mother-child pairs from unrelated individuals. On average, the children were around 11 +/- 4 years old, while the mothers were approximately 40 +/- 4 years old. Libraries were sequenced on Illumina HiSeq 2000 with 100+100 nt paired-end reads after adapter ligation with NEBNext reagents. To prevent cross-contamination, the mother and child libraries were prepared one month apart and sequenced in separate runs. For each donor, somewhere between roughly 450,000 and 2,000,000 distinct TCR beta clonotypes were identified. Naive TCR beta clonotypes were estimated from low-frequency clonotypes matched to each donor's FACS-determined naive share, without sorting.

The sample taken for sequencing was blood. This receptor was taken from a girl aged 2-10 years in good health. Recombination joined TRBV12-3 or TRBV12-4 with TRBJ2-7; the best D guess is TRBD1, with 5 bases matching. CDR3 sequence: CASSPSRPGQDSYEQYF. In nucleotide form, the sequence is TGTGCCAGCAGTCCCTCACGGCCAGGGCAGGATTCCTACGAGCAGTACTTC.